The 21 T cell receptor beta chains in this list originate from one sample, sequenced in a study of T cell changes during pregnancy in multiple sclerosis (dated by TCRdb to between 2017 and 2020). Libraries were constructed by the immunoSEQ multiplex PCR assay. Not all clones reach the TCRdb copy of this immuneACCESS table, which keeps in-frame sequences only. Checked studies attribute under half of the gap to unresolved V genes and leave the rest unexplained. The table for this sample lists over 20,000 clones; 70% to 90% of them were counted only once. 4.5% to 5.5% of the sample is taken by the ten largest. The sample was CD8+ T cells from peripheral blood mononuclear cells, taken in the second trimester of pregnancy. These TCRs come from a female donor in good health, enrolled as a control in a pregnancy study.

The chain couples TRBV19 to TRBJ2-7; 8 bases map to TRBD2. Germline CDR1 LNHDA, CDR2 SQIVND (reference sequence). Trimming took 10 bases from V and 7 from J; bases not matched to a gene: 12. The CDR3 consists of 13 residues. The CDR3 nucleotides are TGTGCCACTGGCGGCGGGAGGATTGGAGAGCAGTACTTC. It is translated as CATGGGRIGEQYF.

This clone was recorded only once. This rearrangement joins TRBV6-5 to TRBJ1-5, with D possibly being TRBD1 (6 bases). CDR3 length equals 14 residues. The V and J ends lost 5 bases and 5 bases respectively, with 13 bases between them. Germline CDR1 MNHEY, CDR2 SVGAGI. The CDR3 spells CASSPRGGHQPQHF. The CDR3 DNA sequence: TGTGCCAGCAGTCCCCGGGGGGGGCATCAGCCCCAGCATTTT.

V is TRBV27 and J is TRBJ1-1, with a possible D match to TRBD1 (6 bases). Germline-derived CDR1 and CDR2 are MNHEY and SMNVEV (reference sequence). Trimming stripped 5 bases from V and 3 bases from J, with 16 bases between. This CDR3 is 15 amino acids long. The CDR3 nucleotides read TGTGCCAGCAGTCCCAGGGGAAGAGTTGACACTGAAGCTTTCTTT. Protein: CASSPRGRVDTEAFF.

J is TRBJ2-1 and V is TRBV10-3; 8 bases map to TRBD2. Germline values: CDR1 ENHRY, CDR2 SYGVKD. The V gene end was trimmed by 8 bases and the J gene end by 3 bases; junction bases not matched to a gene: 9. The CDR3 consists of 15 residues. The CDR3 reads CAIGERAGDYNEQFF. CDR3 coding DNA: TGTGCCATCGGGGAACGAGCGGGAGACTACAATGAGCAGTTCTTC.

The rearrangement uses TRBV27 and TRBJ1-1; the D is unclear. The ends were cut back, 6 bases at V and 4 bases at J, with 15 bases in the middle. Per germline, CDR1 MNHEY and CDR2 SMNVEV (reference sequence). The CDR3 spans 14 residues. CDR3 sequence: CASSPPGLATEAFF. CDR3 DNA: TGTGCCAGCAGCCCCCCGGGTTTGGCCACTGAAGCTTTCTTT.

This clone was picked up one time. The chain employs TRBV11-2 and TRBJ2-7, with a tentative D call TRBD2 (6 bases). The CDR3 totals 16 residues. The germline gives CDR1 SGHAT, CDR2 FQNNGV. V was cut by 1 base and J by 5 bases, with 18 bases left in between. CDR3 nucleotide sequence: TGTGCCAGCAGCTTAGTTTTTGGGGGTGGAGGGAACGAGCAGTACTTC. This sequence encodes CASSLVFGGGGNEQYF.

CDR3 nucleotide sequence: TGTGCCAGCAGTTTCACAGGGATGGGCAATCAGCCCCAGCATTTT. Its translation is CASSFTGMGNQPQHF. The rearrangement links TRBV28 to TRBJ1-5; D possibly corresponds to TRBD1 (6 bases). From germline, CDR1 is MDHEN and CDR2 SYDVKM. The CDR3 runs 15 residues. Trimming removed 3 bases from V and 2 bases from J, with 11 bases in between.

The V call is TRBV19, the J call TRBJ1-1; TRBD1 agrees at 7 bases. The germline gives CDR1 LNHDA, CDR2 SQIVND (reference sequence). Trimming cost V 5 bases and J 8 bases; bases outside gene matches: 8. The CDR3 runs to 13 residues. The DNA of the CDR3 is TGTGCCAGTAGTCCATTTTGGACAGGCGAAGCTTTCTTT. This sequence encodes CASSPFWTGEAFF.

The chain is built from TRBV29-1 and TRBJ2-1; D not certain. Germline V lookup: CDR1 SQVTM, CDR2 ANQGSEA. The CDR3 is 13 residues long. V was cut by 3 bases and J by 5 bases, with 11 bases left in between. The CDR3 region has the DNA TGCAGCGTTGACGCGCCTCTGGACAATGAGCAGTTCTTC. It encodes CSVDAPLDNEQFF.

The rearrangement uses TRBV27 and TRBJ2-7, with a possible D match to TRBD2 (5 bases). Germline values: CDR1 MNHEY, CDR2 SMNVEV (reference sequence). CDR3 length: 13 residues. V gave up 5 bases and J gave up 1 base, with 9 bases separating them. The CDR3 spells CASSGGGSYEQYF. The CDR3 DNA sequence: TGTGCCAGCAGTGGCGGAGGATCCTACGAGCAGTACTTC.

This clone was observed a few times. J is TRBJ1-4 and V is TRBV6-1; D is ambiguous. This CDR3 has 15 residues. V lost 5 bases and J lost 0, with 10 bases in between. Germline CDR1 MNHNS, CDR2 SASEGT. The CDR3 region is CASSPDGATNEKLFF. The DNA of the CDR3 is TGTGCCAGCAGTCCCGACGGAGCAACTAATGAAAAACTGTTTTTT.

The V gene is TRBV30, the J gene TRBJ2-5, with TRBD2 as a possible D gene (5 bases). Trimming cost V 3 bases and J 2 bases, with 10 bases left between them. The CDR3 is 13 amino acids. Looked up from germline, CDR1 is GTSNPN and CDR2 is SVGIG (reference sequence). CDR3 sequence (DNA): TGTGCCTGGAGCCGGGGATCTCAAGAGACCCAGTACTTC. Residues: CAWSRGSQETQYF.

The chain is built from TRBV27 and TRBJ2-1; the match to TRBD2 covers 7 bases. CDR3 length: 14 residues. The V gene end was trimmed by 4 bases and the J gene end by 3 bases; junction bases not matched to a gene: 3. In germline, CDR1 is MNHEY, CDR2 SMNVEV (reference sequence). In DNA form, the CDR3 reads TGTGCCAGCAGTTGGGGGACTAACTACAATGAGCAGTTCTTC. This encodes CASSWGTNYNEQFF.

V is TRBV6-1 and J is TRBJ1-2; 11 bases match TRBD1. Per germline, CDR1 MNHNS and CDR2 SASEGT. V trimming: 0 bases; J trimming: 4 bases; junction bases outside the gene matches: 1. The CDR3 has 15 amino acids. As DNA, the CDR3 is TGTGCCAGCAGTGAAGCCGGGACAGGGGGCTATGGCTACACCTTC. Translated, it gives CASSEAGTGGYGYTF.

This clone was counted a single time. The CDR3 region is CASWPRQYNQPQHF. For the CDR3, the DNA is TGTGCCAGCTGGCCAAGACAGTACAATCAGCCCCAGCATTTT. The chain has TRBV28 and TRBJ1-5; perhaps TRBD1 as D (5 bases). The CDR3 consists of 14 residues. Trimming took 8 bases from V and 3 from J, leaving 14 bases between them. The germline gives CDR1 MDHEN, CDR2 SYDVKM.

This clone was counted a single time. The CDR3 nucleotides are TGCGCCAGCAGCCAAGGCCATACAGGGAACACTGAAGCTTTCTTT. Translated: CASSQGHTGNTEAFF. The J gene is TRBJ1-1, the V gene TRBV4-1, with D perhaps matching TRBD1 (5 bases). Germline lookup yields CDR1 MGHRA and CDR2 YSYEKL. Trimming took 1 base from V and 1 from J, leaving 10 bases between them. This CDR3 contains 15 residues.

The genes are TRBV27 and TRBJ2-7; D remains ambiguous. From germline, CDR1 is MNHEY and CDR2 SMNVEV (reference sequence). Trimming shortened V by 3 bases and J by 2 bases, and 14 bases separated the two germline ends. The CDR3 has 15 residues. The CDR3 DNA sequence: TGTGCCAGCAGTTTGTCAGGTACCTTCGCCTACGAGCAGTACTTC. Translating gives CASSLSGTFAYEQYF.

The CDR3 spells CASSQGQGGGQSYNEQFF. Here the CDR3 DNA reads TGCGCCAGCAGCCAAGGACAGGGGGGCGGACAGTCCTACAATGAGCAGTTCTTC. The chain has TRBV4-1 and TRBJ2-1, with 9 positions matching TRBD1. Germline V gene data show CDR1 as MGHRA and CDR2 as YSYEKL. V trimming: 1 base; J trimming: 1 base; junction bases outside the gene matches: 8. The CDR3 contains 18 residues.

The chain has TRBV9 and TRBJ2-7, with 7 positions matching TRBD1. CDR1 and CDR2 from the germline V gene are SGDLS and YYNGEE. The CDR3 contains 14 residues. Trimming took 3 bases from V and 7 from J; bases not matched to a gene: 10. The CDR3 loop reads CASSDTTGVEEQYF. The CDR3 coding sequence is TGTGCCAGCAGCGATACTACAGGGGTGGAGGAGCAGTACTTC.

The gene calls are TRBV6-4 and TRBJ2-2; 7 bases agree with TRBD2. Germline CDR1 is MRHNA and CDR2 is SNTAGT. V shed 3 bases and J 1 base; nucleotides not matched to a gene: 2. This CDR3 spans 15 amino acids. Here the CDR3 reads CASSEIAGNTGELFF. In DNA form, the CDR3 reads TGTGCCAGCAGTGAAATAGCGGGGAACACCGGGGAGCTGTTTTTT.

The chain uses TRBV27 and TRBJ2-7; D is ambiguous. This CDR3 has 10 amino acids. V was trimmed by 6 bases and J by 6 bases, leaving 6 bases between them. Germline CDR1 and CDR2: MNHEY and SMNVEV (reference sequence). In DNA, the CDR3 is TGTGCCAGCAGGTATTTCGAGCAGTACTTC. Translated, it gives CASRYFEQYF.